Following are 12 T cell receptor beta chains from one sample sequenced in a study of T cells in Graves' hyperthyroidism and ophthalmopathy (dated by TCRdb to about 2019). The receptor library was made with multiplex PCR. Reads for this sample came from an Illumina HiSeq 2000. TCR beta CDR3 regions were amplified from RNA transcripts. For the first round of RT-PCR on the TCR CDR3, the HTBI primer set was used together with the Qiagen OneStep RT-PCR kit. TCRdb reprocessing: public reads trimmed at Q25 with fastp, clones called with MiXCR, in-frame beta chains kept. When rows share a CDR3 protein, they turn into one entry using the most common DNA and genes. The sample table shows 550,000 to 700,000 distinct CDR3 sequences, and just over 45% are seen once. Around 20% of the sample comes from the top ten. Sequencing was performed on peripheral blood or thyroid tissue (not recorded which). The receptor set was obtained from an adult woman with Graves' disease, either hyperthyroidism or ophthalmopathy (not recorded which).

The CDR3, as DNA: TGTGCCAGCAGCTCCTCCCTCGGGCCCCGAGGCACTGAAGCTTTCTTT. Encoded protein: CASSSSLGPRGTEAFF. The chain joins TRBV6-6 to TRBJ1-1; D call uncertain. The length of the CDR3 is 16 residues. Trimming took off 6 bases at V and 4 bases at J, with 21 bases between the two ends. Germline assignment: CDR1 MNHNY and CDR2 SVGAGI (reference sequence).

This clonotype was found many times. This sequence joins TRBV4-1 and TRBJ1-5, with TRBD1 identical over 9 bases. This CDR3 is built from 15 residues. Trimming at V came to 6 bases and at J to 4 bases, leaving 7 bases not matched to a gene. Germline CDR1 and CDR2: MGHRA and YSYEKL. The CDR3 nucleotides are TGCGCCAGCAGTATGGGACAGGGAGGGAATCAGCCCCAGCATTTT. Amino acid sequence: CASSMGQGGNQPQHF.

This CDR3 reads CASSRQEGIWRETQYF. CDR3 sequence (DNA): TGTGCCAGCAGCCGACAGGAGGGCATCTGGCGAGAGACCCAGTACTTC. The chain is built from TRBV7-8 and TRBJ2-5; D could derive from TRBD1 or TRBD2 (6 bases each). V was trimmed by 5 bases and J by 4 bases, leaving 20 bases between them. The CDR3 has 16 amino acids. Germline values: CDR1 SGHVS, CDR2 FQNEAQ. Full variable domain (missing parts from reference TRBV7-8 and TRBJ2-5): GAGVSQSPRYKVAKRGQDVALRCDPISGHVSLFWYQQALGQGPEFLTYFQNEAQLDKSGLPSDRFFAERPEGSVSTLKIQRTQQEDSAVYLCASSRQEGIWRETQYFGPGTRLLVL.

This clonotype was seen more than once but under ten times. The chain is built from TRBV29-1 and TRBJ1-2; D is possibly TRBD1 (5 bases). This CDR3 is built from 11 residues. CDR1 and CDR2 from the germline V gene are SQVTM and ANQGSEA. V was shortened by 5 bases and J by 3 bases, with 7 bases between the two germline ends. The CDR3 reads CSVPGHYGYTF. The CDR3 nucleotides are TGCAGCGTTCCAGGGCACTATGGCTACACCTTC. Combining the CDR3 with reference TRBV29-1 and TRBJ1-2 gives the whole variable domain SAVISQKPSRDICQRGTSLTIQCQVDSQVTMMFWYRQQPGQSLTLIATANQGSEATYESGFVIDKFPISRPNLTFSTLTVSNMSPEDSSIYLCSVPGHYGYTFGSGTRLTVV.

J is TRBJ1-5 and V is TRBV19; weak D call: TRBD1 (5 bases). The CDR3 is 15 residues long. Trimming took off 7 bases at V and 4 bases at J, with 17 bases between the two ends. Germline V gene lookup returns CDR1 LNHDA and CDR2 SQIVND (reference sequence). CDR3 nucleotides: TGTGCCAGTAATACGGGGCAGACGCTAAATCAGCCCCAGCATTTT. Translating gives CASNTGQTLNQPQHF.

V is TRBV29-1 and J is TRBJ2-7; no firm D call. The CDR3 length is 13 residues. Germline CDR1 reads SQVTM; CDR2 reads ANQGSEA. V was shortened by 7 bases and J by 6 bases, with 19 bases between the two germline ends. CDR3 nucleotide sequence: TGCAGCGCCACGGGCGCCTTTGAGGTCGAGCAGTACTTC. It codes for CSATGAFEVEQYF.

The CDR3 region has the DNA TGCGCCAGCAGCGCGGACGGACCCTACGAGCAGTACTTC. It encodes CASSADGPYEQYF. The V call is TRBV10-2, the J call TRBJ2-7; D uncertain. V was clipped by 6 bases and J by 2 bases, with 11 bases between them. The germline V gene encodes CDR1 WSHSY and CDR2 SAAADI. The CDR3 consists of 13 residues.

The genes are TRBV7-6 and TRBJ1-2, with a possible D match to TRBD1 (5 bases). The CDR3 length is 16 residues. The ends were cut back, 1 base at V and 2 bases at J, with 14 bases in the middle. Germline loops: CDR1 SGHVS, CDR2 FNYEAQ. CDR3 sequence reads: CASSLDGGVPNYGYTF. The DNA for the CDR3 is TGTGCCAGCAGCTTAGACGGAGGGGTCCCAAACTATGGCTACACCTTC.

The V call is TRBV4-1, the J call TRBJ1-2, with D unresolved. CDR3 length: 15 residues. V was cut by 0 bases and J by 3 bases, with 11 bases left in between. Germline lookup yields CDR1 MGHRA and CDR2 YSYEKL. CDR3 in amino acids: CASSQDWVSDYGYTF. The CDR3 DNA sequence: TGCGCCAGCAGCCAAGATTGGGTATCAGACTATGGCTACACCTTC.

The chain carries TRBV19 and TRBJ1-5, with D perhaps TRBD1 (6 bases). Trimming cost V 3 bases and J 6 bases, with 15 bases left between them. From germline, CDR1 is LNHDA and CDR2 SQIVND (reference sequence). The CDR3 runs to 15 residues. The CDR3 reads CASSITGNAGQPQHF. In DNA form, the CDR3 reads TGTGCCAGTAGTATTACAGGGAACGCGGGTCAGCCCCAGCATTTT.

J is TRBJ1-2 and V is TRBV9, with D uncertain. V lost 0 bases, J lost 0 bases, and 9 bases lay in between. This CDR3 region has 15 residues. Looked up from germline, CDR1 is SGDLS and CDR2 is YYNGEE. Written as DNA, the CDR3 is TGTGCCAGCAGCGTAGACGGAGAAGCTAACTATGGCTACACCTTC. This codes for CASSVDGEANYGYTF.

This clonotype was found many times. V and J are TRBV6-5 and TRBJ1-2, with D hard to call. V lost 2 bases and J lost 4, with 14 bases in between. The germline gives CDR1 MNHEY, CDR2 SVGAGI. This CDR3 has 15 residues. The CDR3 spells CASSYMTGVSYGYTF. As DNA, the CDR3 is TGTGCCAGCAGTTACATGACCGGGGTGAGCTATGGCTACACCTTC.